The TCR beta chain described here comes from a study of cytomegalovirus exposure and HLA in healthy donors. Study background: Some 80 million unique TCRs from HLA-typed donors were held in an early data release. Findings and limits, study-wide: In a later analysis, HLA-associated TCR beta chains were more clonally expanded than equally common others. Trimming of TCR beta V- and J-genes showed a link, identified in a later analysis, to a missense DCLRE1C variant.

Primers: 60 Vbeta forward and 13 Jbeta reverse. The data were produced by immunoSEQ multiplex PCR, yet TCRdb's version contains in-frame clones alone and is incomplete. The sample has about 160,000 clones; approximately 80% are singletons. As regards this clone: Its specificity is not known.

Germline CDR1 and CDR2: MNHEY and SVGAGI. The V end was cut by 1 base, the J end by 0 bases, with 9 bases between. The CDR3 length is 15 residues. This TCR derives from a male donor in good health and CMV-seropositive. Sequencing was done on a sample of PBMCs. The V gene is TRBV6-5, the J gene TRBJ1-1; D is uncertain. The CDR3 nucleotides are TGTGCCAGCAGTTACTTTCAACAGTTGAACACTGAAGCTTTCTTT. Translation: CASSYFQQLNTEAFF.